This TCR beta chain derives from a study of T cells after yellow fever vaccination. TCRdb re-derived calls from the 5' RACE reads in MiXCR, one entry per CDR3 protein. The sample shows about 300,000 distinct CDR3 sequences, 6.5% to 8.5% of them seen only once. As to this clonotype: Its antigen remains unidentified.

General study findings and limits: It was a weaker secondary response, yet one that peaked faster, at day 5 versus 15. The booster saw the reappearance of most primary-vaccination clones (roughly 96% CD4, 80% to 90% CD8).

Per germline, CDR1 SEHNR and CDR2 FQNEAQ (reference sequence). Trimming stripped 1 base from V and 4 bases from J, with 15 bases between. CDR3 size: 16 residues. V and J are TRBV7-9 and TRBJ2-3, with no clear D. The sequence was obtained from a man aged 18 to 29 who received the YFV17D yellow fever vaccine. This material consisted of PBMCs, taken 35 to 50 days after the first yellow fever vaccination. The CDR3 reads CASSLVAPPWPDTQYF. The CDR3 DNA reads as TGTGCCAGCAGCTTAGTCGCCCCGCCTTGGCCAGATACGCAGTATTTT.